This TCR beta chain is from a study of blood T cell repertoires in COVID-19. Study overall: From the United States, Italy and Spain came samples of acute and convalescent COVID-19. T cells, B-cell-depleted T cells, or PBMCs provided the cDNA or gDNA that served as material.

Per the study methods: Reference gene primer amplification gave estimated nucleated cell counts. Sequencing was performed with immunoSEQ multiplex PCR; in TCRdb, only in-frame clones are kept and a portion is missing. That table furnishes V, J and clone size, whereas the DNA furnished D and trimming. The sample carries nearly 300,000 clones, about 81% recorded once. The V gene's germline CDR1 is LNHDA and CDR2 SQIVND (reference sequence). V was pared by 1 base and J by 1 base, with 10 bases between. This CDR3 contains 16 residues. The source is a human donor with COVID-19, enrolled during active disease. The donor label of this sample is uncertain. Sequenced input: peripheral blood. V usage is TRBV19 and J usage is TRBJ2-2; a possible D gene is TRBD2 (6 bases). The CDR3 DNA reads TGTGCCAGTAGTATAGGGCGGGGATTGAACACCGGGGAGCTGTTTTTT. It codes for CASSIGRGLNTGELFF.